The clone carrying this TCR beta chain appeared a few times. The antigen is undetermined. MiXCR, run by TCRdb on the reads, gives a single entry per CDR3 protein. Of roughly 730,000 distinct CDR3 sequences listed, 33% were seen once; the top ten hold around a sixth. The data derive from a study of T cell repertoires in cytomegalovirus infection. The germline V gene has CDR1 MNHNS and CDR2 SASEGT. The CDR3 is made up of 14 amino acids. Between the trimmed V and J ends, which lost 2 bases and 4 bases, there was a span of 9 bases. The chain recombines TRBV6-1 with TRBJ1-5, with unresolved D. This material consisted of cultured PBMCs, taken from culture after CMV antigen stimulation. The clonotype was recovered from a human donor in good health (CMV status not recorded). Some clones in this sample may be carry-over from other donors' samples. Here the CDR3 reads CASSEYRKNQPQHF. In nucleotides, the CDR3 is TGTGCCAGCAGTGAATATCGTAAGAATCAGCCCCAGCATTTT.